This TCR beta chain was sequenced for a study of T-cell reconstitution after alpha-beta-depleted transplantation in children. Overall study results and limits: Where some patients showed high TCRbeta diversity at day 60, it came from recipient T cells and thymic progenitors that had survived. As was reported, about two months after transplant, alpha-beta T cells came from several hundred expanded graft clones.

The authors prepared the TCRbeta library with unique molecular identifiers. Via MiXCR, TCRdb re-called the PCR reads, giving one row per CDR3 protein. Among 550,000 to 600,000 distinct CDR3 sequences, 20% to 25% were seen once, and the ten largest hold approximately 14%. CDR1 and CDR2 from the germline V gene are MGHDK and SYGVNS. Trimming took 1 base from V and 0 from J, leaving 6 bases between them. The CDR3 extends over 14 amino acids. This clonotype was seen repeatedly, ten times or more. Its antigen is currently unknown. The chain has TRBV25-1 and TRBJ2-5; the D gene could be TRBD1 or TRBD2 (5 bases each). The sequences come from PBMCs, mostly from graft donor cells, collected 360 days after TCRalphabeta/CD19-depleted stem cell transplant. The sequence was obtained from a boy under two years old who had a stem cell transplant for acute myeloid leukemia, so the T cells may come from the graft donor. The CDR3 DNA reads TGTGCCAGCAGTGAATGGGGACACCAAGAGACCCAGTACTTC. Translation: CASSEWGHQETQYF.